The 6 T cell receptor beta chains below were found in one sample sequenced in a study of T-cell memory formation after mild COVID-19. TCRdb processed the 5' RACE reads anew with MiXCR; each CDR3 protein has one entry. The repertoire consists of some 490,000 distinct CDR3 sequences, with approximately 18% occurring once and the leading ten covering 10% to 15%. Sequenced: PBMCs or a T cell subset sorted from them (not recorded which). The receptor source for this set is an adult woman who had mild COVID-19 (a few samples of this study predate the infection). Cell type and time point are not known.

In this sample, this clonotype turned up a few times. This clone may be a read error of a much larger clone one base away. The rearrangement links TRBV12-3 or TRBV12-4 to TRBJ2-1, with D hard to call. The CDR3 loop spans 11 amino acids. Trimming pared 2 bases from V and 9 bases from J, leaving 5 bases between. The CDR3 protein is CASSLSGEQFF. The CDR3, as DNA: TGTGCCAGCAGTTTATCGGGTGAGCAGTTCTTC.

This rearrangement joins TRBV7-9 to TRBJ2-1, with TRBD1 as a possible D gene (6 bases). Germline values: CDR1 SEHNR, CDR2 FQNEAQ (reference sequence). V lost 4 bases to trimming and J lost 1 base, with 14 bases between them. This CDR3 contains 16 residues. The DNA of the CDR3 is TGTGCCAGCAGCTCGGCTCAGGGGATGTCCTACAATGAGCAGTTCTTC. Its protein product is CASSSAQGMSYNEQFF.

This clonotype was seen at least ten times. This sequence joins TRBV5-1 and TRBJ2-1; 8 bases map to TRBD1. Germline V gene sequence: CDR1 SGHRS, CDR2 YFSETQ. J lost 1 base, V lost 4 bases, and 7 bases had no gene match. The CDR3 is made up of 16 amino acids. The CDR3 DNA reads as TGCGCCAGCAGCCCCGGACAGGGTGGTTCCTACAATGAGCAGTTCTTC. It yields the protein CASSPGQGGSYNEQFF.

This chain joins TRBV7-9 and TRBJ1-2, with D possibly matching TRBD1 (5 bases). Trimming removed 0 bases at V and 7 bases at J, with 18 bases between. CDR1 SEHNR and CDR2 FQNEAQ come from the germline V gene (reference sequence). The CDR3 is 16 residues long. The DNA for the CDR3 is TGTGCCAGCAGCTTAGCGGCGGCAGGGCCTACGGGTGGCTACACCTTC. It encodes CASSLAAAGPTGGYTF. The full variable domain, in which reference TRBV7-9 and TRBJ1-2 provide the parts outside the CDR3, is DTGVSQNPRHKITKRGQNVTFRCDPISEHNRLYWYRQTLGQGPEFLTYFQNEAQLEKSRLLSDRFSAERPKGSFSTLEIQRTEQGDSAMYLCASSLAAAGPTGGYTFGSGTRLTVV.

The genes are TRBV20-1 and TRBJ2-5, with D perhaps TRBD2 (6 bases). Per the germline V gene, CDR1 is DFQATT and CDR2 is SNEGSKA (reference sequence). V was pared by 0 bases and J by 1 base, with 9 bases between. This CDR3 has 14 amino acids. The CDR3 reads CSARDGGTQETQYF. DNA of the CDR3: TGCAGTGCTAGAGATGGAGGGACCCAAGAGACCCAGTACTTC.

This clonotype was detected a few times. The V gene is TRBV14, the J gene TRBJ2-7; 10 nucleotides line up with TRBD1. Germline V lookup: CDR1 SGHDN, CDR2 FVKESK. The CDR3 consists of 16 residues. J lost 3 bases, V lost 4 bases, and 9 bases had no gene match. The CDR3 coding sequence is TGTGCCAGCAGCCGAATTTCCGGGACAGGGGACTACGAGCAGTACTTC. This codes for CASSRISGTGDYEQYF.